This passage covers 2 T cell receptor beta chains from one sample sequenced in a study of blood T cell repertoires in COVID-19. Sequencing used immunoSEQ multiplex PCR; TCRdb keeps in-frame clones, though not all of them. The sample holds around 260,000 clones, around 82% seen once. Sequencing was carried out using peripheral blood. Receptor source: a human donor with COVID-19, enrolled during active disease. The donor label of this sample is uncertain.

V gene TRBV11-3 combines with J gene TRBJ2-1; 7 bases line up with TRBD2. This CDR3 is 13 amino acids long. Germline V gene lookup returns CDR1 SGHNT and CDR2 YENEEA. V trimming: 5 bases; J trimming: 9 bases; junction bases outside the gene matches: 7. The CDR3 here is CASSVGLVTEQFF. As DNA, the CDR3 is TGTGCCAGCAGCGTCGGACTAGTTACTGAGCAGTTCTTC.

The chain couples TRBV20-1 to TRBJ2-7; 9 positions match TRBD1. The germline gives CDR1 DFQATT, CDR2 SNEGSKA (reference sequence). The CDR3 sequence is 13 residues long. V dropped 5 bases and J dropped 3; count of bases not matched to a gene: 5. CDR3 in DNA: TGCAGTGCTCGTGAGACAGGGGGCTACGAGCAGTACTTC. Translated, it gives CSARETGGYEQYF.